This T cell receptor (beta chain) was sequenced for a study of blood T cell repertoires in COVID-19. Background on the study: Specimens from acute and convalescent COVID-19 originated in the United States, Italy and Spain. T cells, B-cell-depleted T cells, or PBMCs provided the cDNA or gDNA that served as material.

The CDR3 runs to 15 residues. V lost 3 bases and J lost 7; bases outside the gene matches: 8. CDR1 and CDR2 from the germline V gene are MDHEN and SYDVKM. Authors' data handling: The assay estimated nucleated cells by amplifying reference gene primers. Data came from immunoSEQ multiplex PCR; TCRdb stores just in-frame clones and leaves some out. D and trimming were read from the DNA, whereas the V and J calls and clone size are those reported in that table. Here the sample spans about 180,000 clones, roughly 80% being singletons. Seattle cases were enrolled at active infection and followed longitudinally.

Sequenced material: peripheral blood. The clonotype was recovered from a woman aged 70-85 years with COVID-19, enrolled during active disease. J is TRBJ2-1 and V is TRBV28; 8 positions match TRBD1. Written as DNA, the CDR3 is TGTGCCAGCAGTTTCTTCGGGACAGGAGGAAATGAGCAGTTCTTC. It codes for CASSFFGTGGNEQFF.